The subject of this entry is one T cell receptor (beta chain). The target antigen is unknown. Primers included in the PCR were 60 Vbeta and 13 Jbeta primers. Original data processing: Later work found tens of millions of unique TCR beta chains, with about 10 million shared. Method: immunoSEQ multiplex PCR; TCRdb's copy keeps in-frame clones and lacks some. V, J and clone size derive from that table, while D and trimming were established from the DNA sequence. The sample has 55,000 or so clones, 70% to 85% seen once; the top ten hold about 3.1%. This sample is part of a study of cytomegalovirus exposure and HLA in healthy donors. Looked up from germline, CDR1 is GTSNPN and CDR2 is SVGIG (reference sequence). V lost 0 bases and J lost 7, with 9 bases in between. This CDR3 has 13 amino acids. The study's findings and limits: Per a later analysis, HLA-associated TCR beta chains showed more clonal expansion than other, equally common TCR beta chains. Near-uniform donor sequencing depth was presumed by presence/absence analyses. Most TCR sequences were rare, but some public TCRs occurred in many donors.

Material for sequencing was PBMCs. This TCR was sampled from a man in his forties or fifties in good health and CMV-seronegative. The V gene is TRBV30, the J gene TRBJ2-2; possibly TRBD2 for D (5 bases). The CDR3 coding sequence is TGTGCCTGGAGTGTACGGGGAAACGGGGAGCTGTTTTTT. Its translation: CAWSVRGNGELFF.